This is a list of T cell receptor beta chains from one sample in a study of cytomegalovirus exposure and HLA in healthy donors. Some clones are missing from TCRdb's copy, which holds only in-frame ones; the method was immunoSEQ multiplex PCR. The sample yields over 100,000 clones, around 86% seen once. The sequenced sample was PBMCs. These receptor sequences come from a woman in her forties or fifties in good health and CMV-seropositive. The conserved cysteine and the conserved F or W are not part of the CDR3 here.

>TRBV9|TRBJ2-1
ASSVGPGEIYNEQF
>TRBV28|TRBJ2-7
ASSYPLAGGTYEQY
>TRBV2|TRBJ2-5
ASSGGTSVQETQY
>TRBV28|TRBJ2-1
ASSLALAGTYNEQF
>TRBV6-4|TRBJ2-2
ASSVSGLNTGELF
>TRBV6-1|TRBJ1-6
ASSEDRQGGDSPLH
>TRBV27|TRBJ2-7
ASGLLGDEQY
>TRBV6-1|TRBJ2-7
ASSHITGSNYEQY
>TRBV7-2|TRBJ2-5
ASSLYGGSFQETQY
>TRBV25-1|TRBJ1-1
ASSAGANTEAF
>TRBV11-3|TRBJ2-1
ASSSSGTSGSNEQF
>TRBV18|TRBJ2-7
ASSPPTSGGLSSYEQY
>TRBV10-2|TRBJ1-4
ASRLTGTDEKLF
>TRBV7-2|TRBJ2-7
ASSLEEGVGQY
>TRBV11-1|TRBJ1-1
ASSLIEGAHPEAF
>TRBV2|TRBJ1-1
ASIRQAEAF
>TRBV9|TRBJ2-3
ASSRTGHTDTQY
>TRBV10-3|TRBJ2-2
AIRGQGSNTGELF
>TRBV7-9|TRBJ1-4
ASSSDRGNEKLF
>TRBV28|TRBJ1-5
ASSLAEYSNQPQH
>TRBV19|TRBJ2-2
ASTTHPGVGNTGELF
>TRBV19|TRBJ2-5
ASSTKQGWETQY
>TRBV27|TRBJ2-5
ASSLTRTSGGLGETQY
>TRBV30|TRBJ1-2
VWTRGSGYT
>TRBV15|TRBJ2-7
ATSRDNTRGEQY
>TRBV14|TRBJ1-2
ASSQDYVKGYT
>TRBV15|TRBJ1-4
ATSASPGQGHEKLF
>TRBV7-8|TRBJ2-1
ASSLVELAGAHNEQF